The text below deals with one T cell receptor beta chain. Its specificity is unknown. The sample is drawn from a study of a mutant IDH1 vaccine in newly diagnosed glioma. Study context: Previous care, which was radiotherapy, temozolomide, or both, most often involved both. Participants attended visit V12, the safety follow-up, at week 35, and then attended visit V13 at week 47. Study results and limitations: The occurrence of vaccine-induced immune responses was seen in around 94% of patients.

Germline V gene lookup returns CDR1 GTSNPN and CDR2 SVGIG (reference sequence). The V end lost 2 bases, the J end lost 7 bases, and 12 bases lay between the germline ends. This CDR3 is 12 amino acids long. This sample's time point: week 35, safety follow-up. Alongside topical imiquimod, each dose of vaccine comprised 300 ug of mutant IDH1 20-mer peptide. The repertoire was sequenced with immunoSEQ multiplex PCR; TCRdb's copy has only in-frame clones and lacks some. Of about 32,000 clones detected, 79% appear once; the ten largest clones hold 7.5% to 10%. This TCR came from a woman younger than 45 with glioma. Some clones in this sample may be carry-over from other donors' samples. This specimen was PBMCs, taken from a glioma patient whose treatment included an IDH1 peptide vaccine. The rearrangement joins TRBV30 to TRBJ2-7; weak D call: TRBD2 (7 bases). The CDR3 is CAWSWGGGEQYF. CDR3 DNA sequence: TGTGCCTGGAGTTGGGGGGGCGGAGAGCAGTACTTC.